The rows below give T cell receptor beta chains drawn from one sample of a study of shared clonotypes between healthy human individuals. TCRdb keeps only in-frame clones here, not all; method: immunoSEQ multiplex PCR. Of about 2.2 million clones listed, around 95% were seen once; the top ten hold 1.5% to 2%. What was sequenced was naive CD8+ T cells from PBMCs. Receptor source: a man between 18 and 29 years old in good health. Some clones in this sample may be carry-over from other donors' samples. Each CDR3 is given with its conserved first and last residue. D genes are given only for firm matches. Clone size, where shown, is once, few, many, or a class for clones that have expanded.

J,V,D,size,DNA,CDR3
TRBJ1-2,TRBV9,.,.,TGTGCCAGCAGTCCGGGACGAGCTAACTATGGCTACACCTTC,CASSPGRANYGYTF
TRBJ2-2,TRBV7-8,.,.,TGTGCCAGCAGCTTCGCGGATATTGCGAACACCGGGGAGCTGTTTTTT,CASSFADIANTGELFF
TRBJ2-1,TRBV27,.,.,TGTGCCAGCAGTTTACACAGGCGGAATGAGCAGTTCTTC,CASSLHRRNEQFF
TRBJ2-5,TRBV6-5,.,.,TGTGCCAGCAGCAGTTGGGAGACCCAGTACTTC,CASSSWETQYF
TRBJ2-3,TRBV4-3,TRBD2,.,TGCGCCAGCAGCCAGGCCGCGGCGCGGGAGAGAGGAGATACGCAGTATTTT,CASSQAAARERGDTQYF
TRBJ2-7,TRBV27,TRBD2,once,TGTGCCAGCAGTACCCCCACCACTAGCGGAGACTACGAGCAGTACTTC,CASSTPTTSGDYEQYF
TRBJ2-5,TRBV9,.,.,TGTGCCAGCAGCCCGAGGGGGGACGGCAGAGAAGAGACCCAGTACTTC,CASSPRGDGREETQYF
TRBJ2-3,TRBV27,.,.,TGTGCCAGCAGTCCCCGGGGACCAGATACGCAGTATTTT,CASSPRGPDTQYF
TRBJ2-7,TRBV4-1,.,once,TGCGCCAGCAGCCAAGGTGAGGGGGTTTCTTACGAGCAGTACTTC,CASSQGEGVSYEQYF
TRBJ2-7,TRBV28,.,.,TGTGCCAGCACCCCTCAGGGACCCCGGGATTTGTACGAGCAGTACTTC,CASTPQGPRDLYEQYF
TRBJ2-3,TRBV7-2,.,.,TGTGCCAGCAGCTTAACACAGGGTGGGACAGATACGCAGTATTTT,CASSLTQGGTDTQYF
TRBJ1-2,TRBV4-1,.,.,TGCGCCAGCAGCCAACCGGGAACGGGGGATGGCTACACCTTC,CASSQPGTGDGYTF
TRBJ2-1,TRBV14,.,.,TGTGCCAGCAGCCCAAGCTATGGGGGCGAGCAGTTCTTC,CASSPSYGGEQFF
TRBJ2-5,TRBV7-6,TRBD2,.,TGTGCCAGCAGTTTACTAGCGGGAGTGAAGGAGACCCAGTACTTC,CASSLLAGVKETQYF
TRBJ1-1,TRBV27,TRBD1,.,TGTGCCAGCAGTTTATCGGCAGGGGGGTACACTGAAGCTTTCTTT,CASSLSAGGYTEAFF
TRBJ2-1,TRBV5-1,.,.,TGCGCCAGCAGCTTGGGAGGGAGCTGGGCCTACAATGAGCAGTTCTTC,CASSLGGSWAYNEQFF